These 20 T cell receptor beta chains were all obtained from the same sample, sequenced in a study of post-analysis software for immune sequencing data. The study, taken as a whole, reports: Five or six TRBV segments, TRBV5-6, TRBV5-1 and TRBV20-1 among them, were found more frequent in patients than controls.

Presence of unique molecular identifiers characterized the TCR beta cDNA libraries. Using its own MiXCR run on the PCR reads, TCRdb lists one record per CDR3 protein. The sample includes approximately 660,000 distinct CDR3 sequences, over 45% seen only once; the top ten take about 11%. These receptors lack a known antigen. Source material: blood. These receptors were taken from a girl between 2 and 10 years old with multiple sclerosis.

This chain connects TRBV20-1 to TRBJ1-5; TRBD1 matches 7 bases. The CDR3 runs to 15 residues. The germline V gene encodes CDR1 DFQATT and CDR2 SNEGSKA (reference sequence). V shed 2 bases and J 5 bases; nucleotides not matched to a gene: 9. This CDR3 reads CSARFKTGRDQPQHF. CDR3 sequence (DNA): TGCAGTGCTAGATTCAAGACAGGGAGGGATCAGCCCCAGCATTTT.

The J gene is TRBJ1-2, the V gene TRBV5-5; no firm D call. The V and J ends lost 2 bases and 4 bases respectively, with 9 bases between them. In germline, CDR1 is SGHKS, CDR2 YYEKEE (reference sequence). This CDR3 region has 13 residues. CDR3 DNA sequence: TGTGCCAGCAGCTTAAAGCAGGCCTATGGCTACACCTTC. Protein product: CASSLKQAYGYTF.

The genes are TRBV3-1 and TRBJ2-7; 8 bases line up with TRBD1. There are 15 residues in the CDR3. The germline gives CDR1 LGHDT, CDR2 YNNKEL (reference sequence). The V gene end was trimmed by 4 bases and the J gene end by 3 bases; junction bases not matched to a gene: 8. The CDR3 reads CASSPRPGGGYEQYF. The CDR3 coding sequence is TGTGCCAGCAGCCCTCGTCCAGGGGGCGGCTACGAGCAGTACTTC.

This clonotype was observed a handful of times. The rearrangement uses TRBV27 and TRBJ1-1; D might be TRBD1 (5 bases). V was cut by 6 bases and J by 1 base, with 15 bases left in between. CDR3 length: 15 residues. Germline-derived CDR1 and CDR2 are MNHEY and SMNVEV (reference sequence). The CDR3 DNA is TGTGCCAGCAGACGGGAGTTGGGGCGGAACACTGAAGCTTTCTTT. Its translation is CASRRELGRNTEAFF.

This rearrangement joins TRBV5-1 to TRBJ2-4; TRBD1 matches 9 bases. TRBJ2-7 matches the DNA end more closely, so the J call is doubtful. The CDR3 sequence is 17 residues long. Germline V gene data show CDR1 as SGHRS and CDR2 as YFSETQ. In nucleotides, the CDR3 is TGCGCCAGCAGCTTGGTAAAACAGGGGGCGATCGCCTACGAGCAGTACTTC. It is translated as CASSLVKQGAIAYEQYF.

This sequence joins TRBV7-3 and TRBJ2-5; 8 nucleotides align to TRBD2. This CDR3 region has 18 residues. CDR1 is SGHTA, CDR2 FQGTGA, per germline. With 4 bases clipped from V and 5 bases from J, the junction kept 18 bases outside the gene matches. The CDR3 DNA follows: TGTGCCAGCAGCTCTTCGGGACTAACGGGAGGGCCGCGGGAGACCCAGTACTTC. It encodes CASSSSGLTGGPRETQYF.

J is TRBJ2-1 and V is TRBV5-1; D may be TRBD1 (6 bases). Between the trimmed V and J ends, which lost 0 bases and 5 bases, there was a span of 12 bases. Germline CDR1 and CDR2: SGHRS and YFSETQ. CDR3 size: 15 residues. In nucleotides, the CDR3 is TGCGCCAGCAGCTTGGGGACAGCGATCAACAATGAGCAGTTCTTC. It specifies CASSLGTAINNEQFF.

This clonotype was seen a handful of times. The V call is TRBV5-6, the J call TRBJ2-1; TRBD1 matches at 7 bases. CDR3 length: 18 residues. Trimming removed 4 bases from V and 0 bases from J; junction bases left unmatched: 13. Looked up from germline, CDR1 is SGHDT and CDR2 is YYEEEE. The CDR3 DNA follows: TGTGCCAGCAGCCCCCTCCCGACAGGGTCCCTCTCCTACAATGAGCAGTTCTTC. This sequence encodes CASSPLPTGSLSYNEQFF.

Notes on this clonotype: At one boundary the junction diverges from the germline segment, which might be a read error. V usage is TRBV27 and J usage is TRBJ1-5; D is ambiguous. From germline, CDR1 is MNHEY and CDR2 SMNVEV (reference sequence). CDR3 length equals 13 residues. The CDR3, as DNA: TGTGCCAGCAGTTTATTTAGCGATCAGCCCCAGCATTTT. This codes for CASSLFSDQPQHF.

A few counts support this clonotype. The rearrangement uses TRBV5-5 and TRBJ2-1; 7 bases agree with TRBD1. The V gene end was trimmed by 4 bases and the J gene end by 4 bases; junction bases not matched to a gene: 5. Looked up from germline, CDR1 is SGHKS and CDR2 is YYEKEE (reference sequence). The CDR3 consists of 14 residues. The chain's CDR3 is CASSRQGGYNEQFF. As DNA, the CDR3 is TGTGCCAGCAGCCGACAGGGTGGATACAATGAGCAGTTCTTC.

The chain joins TRBV20-1 to TRBJ2-3; D is perhaps TRBD1 or TRBD2 (5 bases each). V dropped 6 bases and J dropped 7 bases, with 14 bases sitting between them. CDR1 is DFQATT, CDR2 SNEGSKA, per germline (reference sequence). This CDR3 comprises 12 residues. The CDR3 sequence is CSAMAGANTQYF. The CDR3 DNA is TGCAGTGCGATGGCCGGGGCGAATACGCAGTATTTT.

The chain has TRBV5-1 and TRBJ2-3; D perhaps matches TRBD1 (6 bases). The CDR3 sequence is 15 residues long. Germline assignment: CDR1 SGHRS and CDR2 YFSETQ. Trimming shortened V by 3 bases and J by 3 bases, and 14 bases separated the two germline ends. CDR3 in DNA: TGCGCCAGCAGCTACCAGGGGACGGAGACAGATACGCAGTATTTT. Amino acid sequence: CASSYQGTETDTQYF.

The V call is TRBV11-2, the J call TRBJ2-5; D not resolved. Germline V gene lookup returns CDR1 SGHAT and CDR2 FQNNGV. The CDR3 runs 15 residues. With 4 bases removed from V and 1 base from J, the gap between germline ends came to 13 bases. CDR3 nucleotide sequence: TGTGCCAGCAGCTCGGGCCAGGTTTTCCAAGAGACCCAGTACTTC. Its protein is CASSSGQVFQETQYF.

The rearrangement uses TRBV5-1 and TRBJ2-7; D is possibly TRBD1 (5 bases). The germline gives CDR1 SGHRS, CDR2 YFSETQ. Between the trimmed V and J ends, which lost 4 bases and 6 bases, there was a span of 20 bases. The CDR3 has 15 amino acids. DNA of the CDR3: TGCGCCAGCAGCCCAAGCCAGCAGGGCATCGGCGAGCAGTACTTC. It codes for CASSPSQQGIGEQYF.

The gene calls are TRBV6-4 and TRBJ2-3; D gene unclear. V lost 8 bases and J 6 bases, leaving 18 bases between the germline ends. This CDR3 is 14 amino acids long. Per germline, CDR1 MRHNA and CDR2 SNTAGT. The CDR3 loop is CASSASFSSDTQYF. The DNA of the CDR3 is TGTGCCAGCTCCGCAAGCTTTTCCTCGGATACGCAGTATTTT.

This rearrangement joins TRBV27 to TRBJ2-7, with D possibly TRBD1 on 7 matching bases. Trimming took 5 bases from V and 2 from J, leaving 16 bases between them. The CDR3 extends over 15 amino acids. Germline CDR1 MNHEY, CDR2 SMNVEV (reference sequence). Here the CDR3 reads CASSHTGAGTYEQYF. CDR3 bases: TGTGCCAGCAGTCACACAGGGGCGGGAACCTACGAGCAGTACTTC.

This chain connects TRBV12-3 or TRBV12-4 to TRBJ2-2; TRBD1 matches at 8 bases. With V trimmed by 3 bases and J by 7 bases, 13 bases remained unmatched. The CDR3 is 17 amino acids. The CDR3 coding sequence is TGTGCCAGCAGTTTTCCCGAGACAGGGGTATTGAACGGGGAGCTGTTTTTT. Translation: CASSFPETGVLNGELFF.

This clonotype was seen more than once but under ten times. The genes are TRBV20-1 and TRBJ2-7; 7 nucleotides align to TRBD2. CDR1 is DFQATT and CDR2 is SNEGSKA in the germline V gene (reference sequence). The CDR3 is 16 amino acids. V was clipped by 2 bases and J by 0 bases; unmatched bases: 10. In nucleotides, the CDR3 is TGCAGTGCTAGACAAAAAGCTAGCGGCGTCTCCTACGAGCAGTACTTC. As protein: CSARQKASGVSYEQYF.

The gene calls are TRBV29-1 and TRBJ2-7, with 9 bases that match TRBD1. The germline V gene has CDR1 SQVTM and CDR2 ANQGSEA. The CDR3 runs 12 residues. The trim removed 6 bases at V and 3 bases at J, leaving 3 bases unmatched. The CDR3 nucleotides are TGCAGCGTCTGGGGACAGGGCTACGAGCAGTACTTC. This sequence encodes CSVWGQGYEQYF.

The V and J genes are TRBV24-1 and TRBJ1-2; D may be TRBD1 (6 bases). There are 14 residues in the CDR3. The germline V gene has CDR1 KGHDR and CDR2 SFDVKD. V was clipped by 7 bases and J by 2 bases, with 13 bases between them. In nucleotides, the CDR3 is TGTGCCACCAGGCGTCAGGACAGCAACTATGGCTACACCTTC. Translated: CATRRQDSNYGYTF.